This TCR beta chain was found in a study of Graves' ophthalmopathy and Graves' hyperthyroidism. There are many counts of this clonotype. Patients in the hyperthyroidism group, adults aged 18 to 65, were newly diagnosed, under 2 months' duration. The CDR3 has 15 amino acids. Trimming took 4 bases from V and 2 from J; bases not matched to a gene: 5. Germline V gives CDR1 LNHNV, CDR2 YYDKDF (reference sequence). CDR3 regions of TCR beta were amplified from RNA transcripts. Following a first-round RT-PCR that used HTBI primers, a second-round multiplex PCR was carried out. TCRdb ran MiXCR on the multiplex PCR reads and lists one entry per CDR3 protein. The sample has under 800,000 distinct CDR3 sequences, 20% to 25% seen once; the top ten hold around 6.5%.

The sequence derives from a woman aged 18-29 years with stable Graves' hyperthyroidism. Some clones in this sample may be carry-over from other donors' samples. Sequencing was done on a sample of peripheral blood. The V and J genes are TRBV15 and TRBJ2-7, with 10 bases lining up with TRBD1. CDR3 in DNA: TGTGCCACCAGCACCCGTGGACAGGGGGCCTACGAGCAGTACTTC. Amino acid sequence: CATSTRGQGAYEQYF.